What follows are 14 T cell receptor beta chains derived from one specimen sequenced in a study of blood T cell repertoires in COVID-19. The data were produced by immunoSEQ multiplex PCR, yet TCRdb's version contains in-frame clones alone and is incomplete. The sample includes approximately 200,000 clones, 65% to 90% of them seen just once. The source material was PBMCs or T cells enriched from blood (not recorded which). Every receptor here comes from a man aged 35 to 55 who had recovered from COVID-19.

About this clone itself: This specimen includes other DNA sequences encoding the same CDR3. The genes are TRBV27 and TRBJ1-5, with D perhaps matching TRBD1 (6 bases). CDR3 size: 14 residues. The germline V gene has CDR1 MNHEY and CDR2 SMNVEV (reference sequence). Trimming shortened V by 6 bases and J by 3 bases, and 12 bases separated the two germline ends. This CDR3 is CASSPQGYNQPQHF. The CDR3, as DNA: TGTGCCAGCAGCCCACAGGGATACAATCAGCCCCAGCATTTT.

This CDR3 is CASSLWDMNTEAFF. CDR3 coding DNA: TGTGCCAGCAGTTTATGGGACATGAACACTGAAGCTTTCTTT. The chain carries TRBV27 and TRBJ1-1, with D tentatively TRBD1 (6 bases). Germline V gene sequence: CDR1 MNHEY, CDR2 SMNVEV (reference sequence). CDR3 length: 14 residues. The V gene lost 1 base and the J gene lost 0 bases, with 6 bases spanning the gap.

This clone showed up just a few times. V usage is TRBV4-3 and J usage is TRBJ2-5; tentatively, D is TRBD2 (7 bases). Germline V gene lookup returns CDR1 LGHNA and CDR2 YSLEER. The V end was cut by 1 base, the J end by 5 bases, with 11 bases between. The CDR3 is 14 amino acids. CDR3 coding DNA: TGCGCCAGCAGCCAAGGGGGGGGCCGGGAGACCCAGTACTTC. Protein: CASSQGGGRETQYF.

The chain uses TRBV28 and TRBJ2-1, with D tentatively TRBD2 (6 bases). Looked up from germline, CDR1 is MDHEN and CDR2 is SYDVKM. V dropped 4 bases and J dropped 5 bases, with 15 bases sitting between them. The CDR3 covers 15 residues. The CDR3: CASSWGTFSHNEQFF. The CDR3 DNA sequence: TGTGCCAGCAGTTGGGGGACTTTTAGTCACAATGAGCAGTTCTTC.

This chain joins TRBV6-5 and TRBJ1-1; D remains unclear. V gave up 4 bases and J gave up 5 bases, with 8 bases separating them. Looked up from germline, CDR1 is MNHEY and CDR2 is SVGAGI. There are 12 residues in the CDR3. In nucleotides, the CDR3 is TGTGCCAGCAGTTTAGATCGGACTGAAGCTTTCTTT. The encoded protein is CASSLDRTEAFF.

The V and J genes are TRBV13 and TRBJ1-6; 7 positions agree with TRBD1. Germline CDR1 reads PRHDT; CDR2 reads FYEKMQ (reference sequence). CDR3 length: 16 amino acids. J lost 7 bases, V lost 0 bases, and 6 bases had no gene match. This CDR3 is CASSLGRRQGNSPLHF. The CDR3 DNA reads TGTGCCAGCAGCTTAGGCCGGCGACAGGGAAATTCACCCCTCCACTTT.

The genes are TRBV4-1 and TRBJ1-2; D may be TRBD1 (5 bases). Per germline, CDR1 MGHRA and CDR2 YSYEKL. The CDR3 consists of 16 residues. The germline V and J ends were trimmed by 0 bases and 5 bases, with 16 bases remaining between them. In nucleotides, the CDR3 is TGCGCCAGCAGCCAAGATGCAGGGTTCCGGGTTTATGGCTACACCTTC. This gives the protein CASSQDAGFRVYGYTF.

The gene calls are TRBV15 and TRBJ2-1; D is unclear. V was cut by 0 bases and J by 7 bases, with 7 bases left in between. CDR3 length equals 13 residues. Germline V lookup: CDR1 LNHNV, CDR2 YYDKDF (reference sequence). The CDR3 coding sequence is TGTGCCACCAGCAGAGACAGTCAAAATGAGCAGTTCTTC. As protein: CATSRDSQNEQFF.

The CDR3 loop is CASSPGQKVLSEQPQHF. The CDR3 bases are TGTGCCAGCAGTCCCGGACAGAAAGTACTATCGGAACAGCCCCAGCATTTT. The chain recombines TRBV28 with TRBJ1-5, with D perhaps TRBD1 (6 bases). Trimming took off 5 bases at V and 7 bases at J, with 24 bases between the two ends. Germline lookup yields CDR1 MDHEN and CDR2 SYDVKM. The CDR3 covers 17 residues.

This chain links TRBV2 with TRBJ2-2; 7 bases line up with TRBD2. CDR1 is SNHLY and CDR2 is FYNNEI in the germline V gene. The CDR3 extends over 14 amino acids. Trimming cost V 8 bases and J 0 bases; bases outside gene matches: 3. For the CDR3, the DNA is TGTGCCAGCGAAGGGACTACGAACACCGGGGAGCTGTTTTTT. Protein product: CASEGTTNTGELFF.

This chain connects TRBV6-5 to TRBJ1-1; D not resolved. Between the trimmed V and J ends, which lost 2 bases and 3 bases, there was a span of 10 bases. The CDR3 extends over 14 amino acids. CDR1 MNHEY and CDR2 SVGAGI come from the germline V gene. CDR3 nucleotide sequence: TGTGCCAGCAGTTACGATGGCGGATACACTGAAGCTTTCTTT. Translated, it gives CASSYDGGYTEAFF.

This chain links TRBV7-2 with TRBJ2-1; D is perhaps TRBD2 (6 bases). This CDR3 has 16 amino acids. In germline, CDR1 is SGHTA, CDR2 FQGNSA. Trimming left V 6 bases short and J 4 bases short, with 19 bases between. CDR3 sequence reads: CASRPSPGLAYNEQFF. CDR3 sequence (DNA): TGTGCCAGCAGACCGAGTCCGGGGCTAGCGTACAATGAGCAGTTCTTC.

This clone was detected once. The chain carries TRBV7-2 and TRBJ2-2, with D hard to call. Germline V gives CDR1 SGHTA, CDR2 FQGNSA. The V end was cut by 1 base, the J end by 0 bases, with 6 bases between. This CDR3 contains 15 residues. The CDR3 region is CASSLGPSNTGELFF. The CDR3 nucleotides are TGTGCCAGCAGCTTAGGGCCATCGAACACCGGGGAGCTGTTTTTT.

The rearrangement links TRBV7-9 to TRBJ2-3; TRBD2 aligns across 9 bases. The J segment lost 4 bases and the V segment lost 7 bases, leaving 15 bases of the junction unmatched. This CDR3 spans 17 amino acids. Germline V gene data show CDR1 as SEHNR and CDR2 as FQNEAQ (reference sequence). CDR3 sequence reads: CASTIRPKREEPDTQYF. DNA of the CDR3: TGTGCCAGCACCATCCGCCCCAAGCGGGAGGAACCAGATACGCAGTATTTT.